One and the same sample provided the 30 T cell receptor beta chains below, sequenced in a study of OX40 agonist ivuxolimab in advanced cancers. The data were produced by immunoSEQ multiplex PCR, yet TCRdb's version contains in-frame clones alone and is incomplete. Among approximately 23,000 clones listed, roughly 84% were seen once. The material was CD4+ or CD8+ T cells sorted from blood, obtained in a trial of the OX40 agonist ivuxolimab. The receptors here all came from an adult with an advanced solid tumor such as melanoma, head and neck, liver or kidney cancer.

The DNA of the CDR3 is TGTGCCAGCAGCGTTGGGACTACCCGAGGGACCCAGTACTTC. Translated, it gives CASSVGTTRGTQYF. V is TRBV9 and J is TRBJ2-5, with 7 bases matching TRBD2. V was clipped by 2 bases and J by 7 bases; unmatched bases: 8. Germline lookup yields CDR1 SGDLS and CDR2 YYNGEE. The CDR3 is made up of 14 amino acids.

The rearrangement joins TRBV25-1 to TRBJ2-7; D gene unclear. CDR3 length equals 16 residues. Trimming removed 1 base at V and 2 bases at J, with 15 bases between. Germline CDR1 MGHDK, CDR2 SYGVNS. The CDR3: CASSELIEDPPYEQYF. Here the CDR3 DNA reads TGTGCCAGCAGTGAATTAATCGAAGATCCCCCCTACGAGCAGTACTTC.

The CDR3 sequence: CASSNAGVEQYF. The CDR3 nucleotides are TGTGCCAGCAGCAACGCAGGAGTCGAGCAGTACTTC. J is TRBJ2-7 and V is TRBV5-8; the D is unclear. Per the germline V gene, CDR1 is SGHTS and CDR2 is YDEGEE. Trimming shortened V by 4 bases and J by 6 bases, and 11 bases separated the two germline ends. The CDR3 is 12 amino acids.

The CDR3, as DNA: TGTGCCAGCAGCTTAACCGACAGGGGGCGTCTCCAAGAGACCCAGTACTTC. It specifies CASSLTDRGRLQETQYF. This chain joins TRBV7-6 and TRBJ2-5; the match to TRBD1 covers 10 bases. The germline V gene encodes CDR1 SGHVS and CDR2 FNYEAQ. Losses at the gene ends were 2 bases for V and 1 base for J; bases not matched to a gene: 7. The CDR3 is 17 amino acids.

This clone was seen just once. The chain links TRBV19 to TRBJ1-1, with D unclear. Trimming took 6 bases from V and 2 from J, leaving 19 bases between them. This CDR3 contains 16 residues. The germline gives CDR1 LNHDA, CDR2 SQIVND (reference sequence). The CDR3 is CASSHFGLVGNTEAFF. In nucleotides, the CDR3 is TGTGCCAGTAGCCATTTCGGCCTAGTTGGCAACACTGAAGCTTTCTTT.

V and J are TRBV6-4 and TRBJ1-5, with TRBD1 identical over 9 bases. Germline-derived CDR1 and CDR2 are MRHNA and SNTAGT. This CDR3 region has 16 residues. Trimming cost V 3 bases and J 7 bases; bases outside gene matches: 10. CDR3 nucleotide sequence: TGTGCCAGCAGTGAACACGGGACAGGGTTCGGGCAGCCCCAGCATTTT. This sequence encodes CASSEHGTGFGQPQHF.

J is TRBJ1-5 and V is TRBV7-8; no definite D call. V dropped 5 bases and J dropped 4 bases, with 9 bases sitting between them. The germline gives CDR1 SGHVS, CDR2 FQNEAQ. The CDR3 extends over 13 amino acids. CDR3: CASSPAPNQPQHF. CDR3 in DNA: TGTGCCAGCAGCCCCGCCCCTAATCAGCCCCAGCATTTT.

The chain uses TRBV6-1 and TRBJ2-3, with D maybe TRBD2 (5 bases). V gave up 2 bases and J gave up 3 bases, with 12 bases separating them. Germline loops: CDR1 MNHNS, CDR2 SASEGT. The CDR3 runs to 15 residues. This CDR3 reads CASSEKVWETDTQYF. In DNA, the CDR3 is TGTGCCAGCAGTGAAAAGGTTTGGGAGACAGATACGCAGTATTTT.

V is TRBV27 and J is TRBJ2-1; D is perhaps TRBD1 or TRBD2 (5 bases each). CDR3 length: 14 amino acids. Germline values: CDR1 MNHEY, CDR2 SMNVEV (reference sequence). V lost 5 bases, J lost 9 bases, and 17 bases lay in between. The CDR3 reads CASSPGTGHGEQFF. CDR3 bases: TGTGCCAGCAGTCCTGGGACCGGGCACGGTGAGCAGTTCTTC.

The gene calls are TRBV15 and TRBJ2-5, with D perhaps TRBD2 (5 bases). The DNA matches TRBJ2-7 better at its end, which makes the J call doubtful. This CDR3 contains 14 residues. Germline assignment: CDR1 LNHNV and CDR2 YYDKDF (reference sequence). The CDR3: CATSRDGLPYEQYF. The CDR3 DNA is TGTGCCACCAGCAGAGACGGACTCCCTTACGAGCAGTACTTC.

This chain uses TRBV15 with TRBJ2-7, with 9 bases fitting TRBD2. CDR1 is LNHNV, CDR2 YYDKDF, per germline (reference sequence). Unmatched junction bases numbered 6, after V lost 0 bases and J lost 3 bases. The CDR3 is made up of 16 amino acids. CDR3 sequence: CATSRDAGLAIYEQYF. In DNA form, the CDR3 reads TGTGCCACCAGCAGAGATGCAGGACTAGCGATCTACGAGCAGTACTTC. The whole variable domain, filled in from reference TRBV15 and TRBJ2-7, reads DAMVIQNPRYQVTQFGKPVTLSCSQTLNHNVMYWYQQKSSQAPKLLFHYYDKDFNNEADTPDNFQSRRPNTSFCFLDIRSPGLGDTAMYLCATSRDAGLAIYEQYFGPGTRLTVT.

V is TRBV13 and J is TRBJ2-5, with 11 bases aligning to TRBD1. CDR3 size: 15 residues. Germline V gene data show CDR1 as PRHDT and CDR2 as FYEKMQ (reference sequence). The J segment lost 3 bases and the V segment lost 6 bases, leaving 6 bases of the junction unmatched. The DNA of the CDR3 is TGTGCCAGCAGTTCCCGGGACAGGGGGGAAGAGACCCAGTACTTC. Its translation: CASSSRDRGEETQYF.

The chain combines TRBV9 with TRBJ2-1; D is perhaps TRBD1 (5 bases). Germline V gene lookup returns CDR1 SGDLS and CDR2 YYNGEE. Trimming stripped 0 bases from V and 8 bases from J, with 15 bases between. This CDR3 contains 15 residues. The CDR3 bases are TGTGCCAGCAGCGTAGGCGCCAGGGTTCCCCATGAGCAGTTCTTC. Translation: CASSVGARVPHEQFF.

J is TRBJ2-3 and V is TRBV29-1; TRBD1 is a possible D gene (5 bases). CDR1 is SQVTM and CDR2 is ANQGSEA in the germline V gene. The CDR3 has 13 residues. For the CDR3, the DNA is TGCAGTGAAACAACAGGTAGCACAGATACGCAGTATTTT. It encodes CSETTGSTDTQYF.

The chain uses TRBV11-3 and TRBJ2-5; D is possibly TRBD1 (5 bases). Trimming left V 5 bases short and J 2 bases short, with 15 bases between. The germline gives CDR1 SGHNT, CDR2 YENEEA. The CDR3 has 15 amino acids. CDR3 region: CASSLGHTLQETQYF. The CDR3 DNA reads TGTGCCAGCAGCCTCGGACACACGCTACAAGAGACCCAGTACTTC.

The chain employs TRBV27 and TRBJ1-2; D is possibly TRBD1 (6 bases). The V gene lost 6 bases and the J gene lost 2 bases, with 7 bases spanning the gap. CDR3 length: 12 residues. Germline CDR1 and CDR2: MNHEY and SMNVEV (reference sequence). CDR3 loop: CASRGQNYGYTF. DNA for the CDR3: TGTGCCAGCAGAGGACAGAACTATGGCTACACCTTC.

The CDR3 here is CASSLRGQGDEQYF. The CDR3 nucleotides are TGTGCCAGCAGTTTAAGGGGACAGGGGGACGAGCAGTACTTC. The chain has TRBV27 and TRBJ2-7; 11 positions match TRBD1. Unmatched junction bases numbered 2, after V lost 2 bases and J lost 5 bases. The CDR3 loop spans 14 amino acids. CDR1 and CDR2 from the germline V gene are MNHEY and SMNVEV (reference sequence).

This chain joins TRBV21-1 and TRBJ2-1; TRBD2 is taken as the D call from the table, unchecked against the DNA. TRBV21-1 is reported as a pseudogene. The CDR3 is 16 amino acids. The CDR3 DNA follows: TGTGCCAGCAGCAAACCCAACGGTCTAGCGGGGTGTGAGCAGTTCTTC. This translates into CASSKPNGLAGCEQFF.

The chain combines TRBV19 with TRBJ1-4; 8 positions agree with TRBD1. Germline CDR1 and CDR2: LNHDA and SQIVND (reference sequence). This CDR3 is 14 amino acids long. The ends lost 7 bases at V and 8 bases at J; junction bases unmatched: 9. CDR3 in DNA: TGTGCCAGTAACCGGGGACAGGTCGGCGAAAAACTGTTTTTT. As protein: CASNRGQVGEKLFF.

The V and J genes are TRBV6-5 and TRBJ2-1; 8 bases align to TRBD2. Looked up from germline, CDR1 is MNHEY and CDR2 is SVGAGI. The CDR3 has 14 amino acids. With V trimmed by 4 bases and J by 8 bases, 7 bases remained unmatched. In nucleotides, the CDR3 is TGTGCCAGCAGTTCGGGGGGGTTGTTGCATGAGCAGTTCTTC. Residues: CASSSGGLLHEQFF.

The chain employs TRBV7-9 and TRBJ2-3; TRBD2 matches 10 bases. CDR1 is SEHNR, CDR2 FQNEAQ, per germline (reference sequence). This CDR3 is 17 amino acids long. V gave up 5 bases and J gave up 6 bases; unmatched junction bases: 14. In DNA, the CDR3 is TGTGCCAGCAGCCCCGGGGCACTAGCGGGGTTTGCGGATACGCAGTATTTT. It encodes CASSPGALAGFADTQYF.

The rearrangement joins TRBV9 to TRBJ2-7, with a possible D match to TRBD1 (5 bases). The CDR3 length is 15 residues. Germline V lookup: CDR1 SGDLS, CDR2 YYNGEE. The V and J ends lost 4 bases and 1 base respectively, with 15 bases between them. In DNA, the CDR3 is TGTGCCAGCAGCCCGAGTGACAGCCGTTCCTACGAGCAGTACTTC. It translates to CASSPSDSRSYEQYF. Full variable domain (missing parts from reference TRBV9 and TRBJ2-7): DSGVTQTPKHLITATGQRVTLRCSPRSGDLSVYWYQQSLDQGLQFLIQYYNGEERAKGNILERFSAQQFPDLHSELNLSSLELGDSALYFCASSPSDSRSYEQYFGPGTRLTVT.

This clone was recorded a few times. The rearrangement links TRBV9 to TRBJ2-1; D uncertain. V shed 0 bases and J shed 7 bases, with 11 bases lying between them. Germline values: CDR1 SGDLS, CDR2 YYNGEE. The CDR3 has 14 residues. CDR3 sequence reads: CASSVAPTPNEQFF. CDR3 DNA sequence: TGTGCCAGCAGCGTAGCCCCCACACCGAATGAGCAGTTCTTC.

This CDR3 is CAFLDRYEQYF. In DNA, the CDR3 is TGTGCCTTTTTGGACCGCTACGAGCAGTACTTC. The rearrangement links TRBV30 to TRBJ2-7; D remains ambiguous. The CDR3 runs to 11 residues. Germline CDR1 is GTSNPN and CDR2 is SVGIG (reference sequence). Trimming pared 7 bases from V and 3 bases from J, leaving 10 bases between.

The chain employs TRBV30 and TRBJ2-1; D is uncertain. CDR1 and CDR2 from the germline V gene are GTSNPN and SVGIG (reference sequence). The CDR3 is 14 residues long. V dropped 3 bases and J dropped 0 bases, with 9 bases sitting between them. The DNA of the CDR3 is TGTGCCTGGAGACCGGATAACTCCTACAATGAGCAGTTCTTC. Encoded protein: CAWRPDNSYNEQFF.

The gene calls are TRBV5-4 and TRBJ2-2, with unresolved D. Germline assignment: CDR1 SGHNT and CDR2 YYREEE (reference sequence). V was shortened by 5 bases and J by 7 bases, with 6 bases between the two germline ends. The CDR3 covers 11 residues. CDR3 in amino acids: CASSRVGELFF. The CDR3 DNA is TGTGCCAGCAGTCGAGTCGGGGAGCTGTTTTTT. The whole variable domain, filled in from reference TRBV5-4 and TRBJ2-2, reads ETGVTQSPTHLIKTRGQQVTLRCSSQSGHNTVSWYQQALGQGPQFIFQYYREEENGRGNFPPRFSGLQFPNYSSELNVNALELDDSALYLCASSRVGELFFGEGSRLTVL.

J is TRBJ2-2 and V is TRBV5-1, with D hard to call. V lost 4 bases and J lost 4, with 8 bases in between. Germline CDR1 is SGHRS and CDR2 is YFSETQ. The CDR3 has 13 residues. The CDR3 DNA reads TGCGCCAGCAGCCTTTCTAGCACCGGGGAGCTGTTTTTT. It encodes CASSLSSTGELFF.

The chain couples TRBV11-2 to TRBJ2-1; D is perhaps TRBD1 or TRBD2 (5 bases each). The CDR3 runs to 14 residues. V lost 4 bases, J lost 9 bases, and 16 bases lay in between. Germline V gene lookup returns CDR1 SGHAT and CDR2 FQNNGV. This chain's CDR3 is CASSSAGAGGEQFF. The CDR3 nucleotides read TGTGCCAGCAGCTCTGCCGGGGCCGGAGGTGAGCAGTTCTTC.

The rearrangement joins TRBV11-2 to TRBJ2-5; D is perhaps TRBD1 (5 bases). This CDR3 contains 15 residues. Per germline, CDR1 SGHAT and CDR2 FQNNGV. V was cut by 7 bases and J by 2 bases, with 17 bases left in between. The CDR3 is CASTDRPRQQETQYF. The CDR3 DNA follows: TGTGCCAGCACCGATAGGCCAAGACAGCAAGAGACCCAGTACTTC. The full variable domain, its missing parts supplied by reference TRBV11-2 and TRBJ2-5, is EAGVAQSPRYKIIEKRQSVAFWCNPISGHATLYWYQQILGQGPKLLIQFQNNGVVDDSQLPKDRFSAERLKGVDSTLKIQPAKLEDSAVYLCASTDRPRQQETQYFGPGTRLLVL.

The genes are TRBV7-6 and TRBJ2-1; D call uncertain. V was trimmed by 4 bases and J by 6 bases, leaving 16 bases between them. The CDR3 has 15 residues. Germline lookup yields CDR1 SGHVS and CDR2 FNYEAQ. CDR3 coding DNA: TGTGCCAGCAGCTCCTTCCCAGGCGAGGCCAATGAGCAGTTCTTC. Residues: CASSSFPGEANEQFF.